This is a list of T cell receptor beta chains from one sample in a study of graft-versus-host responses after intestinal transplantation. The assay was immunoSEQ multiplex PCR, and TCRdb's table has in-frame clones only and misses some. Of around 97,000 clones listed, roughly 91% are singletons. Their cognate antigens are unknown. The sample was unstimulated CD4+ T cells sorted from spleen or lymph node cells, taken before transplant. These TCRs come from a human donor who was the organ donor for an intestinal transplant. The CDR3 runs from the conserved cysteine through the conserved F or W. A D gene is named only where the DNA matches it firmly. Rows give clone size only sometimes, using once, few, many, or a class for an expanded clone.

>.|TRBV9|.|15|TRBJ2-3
CASSVRQAGTDTQYF
TGTGCCAGCAGCGTCCGACAGGCCGGGACAGATACGCAGTATTTT
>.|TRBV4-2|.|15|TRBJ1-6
CASSPLADINSPLHF
TGTGCCAGCAGCCCTTTGGCAGACATTAATTCACCCCTCCACTTT
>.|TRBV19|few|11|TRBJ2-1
CASSFHSFQFF
TGTGCCAGTAGTTTTCACTCATTCCAGTTCTTC
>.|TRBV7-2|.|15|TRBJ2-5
CASGQGGLPQETQYF
TGTGCCAGCGGGCAGGGGGGCTTACCCCAAGAGACCCAGTACTTC
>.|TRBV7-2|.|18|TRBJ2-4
CASSLSFSQLVAKNIQYF
TGTGCCAGCAGCTTATCGTTTTCACAGCTCGTAGCCAAAAACATTCAGTACTTC
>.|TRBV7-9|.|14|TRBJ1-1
CASSFGQTNTEAFF
TGTGCCAGCAGCTTCGGACAGACGAACACTGAAGCTTTCTTT
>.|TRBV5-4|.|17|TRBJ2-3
CASSFPRAGAGEDTQYF
TGTGCCAGCAGCTTCCCCAGGGCGGGGGCCGGGGAAGATACGCAGTATTTT
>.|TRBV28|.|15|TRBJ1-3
CASSMPGVIGNTIYF
TGTGCCAGCTCTATGCCGGGGGTTATTGGAAACACCATATATTTT
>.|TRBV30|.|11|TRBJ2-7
CAWSVSYEQYF
TGTGCCTGGAGTGTATCATACGAGCAGTACTTC
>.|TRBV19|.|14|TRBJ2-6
CASKGQTGANVLTF
TGTGCCAGTAAAGGACAGACTGGGGCCAACGTCCTGACTTTC
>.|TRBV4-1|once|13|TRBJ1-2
CASSQVGGSGYTF
TGCGCCAGCAGCCAAGTGGGGGGGTCCGGCTACACCTTC
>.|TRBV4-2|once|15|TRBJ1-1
CASSQRPSVNTEAFF
TGTGCCAGCAGCCAACGCCCTTCGGTGAACACTGAAGCTTTCTTT
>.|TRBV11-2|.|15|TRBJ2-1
CASSLAGVLGDEQFF
TGTGCCAGCAGCTTAGCAGGGGTACTAGGAGATGAGCAGTTCTTC
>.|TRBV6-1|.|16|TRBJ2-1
CASSEERGGGGPRGFF
TGTGCCAGCAGTGAAGAAAGGGGGGGCGGGGGCCCCCGTGGGTTCTTC
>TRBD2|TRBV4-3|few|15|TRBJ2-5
CASSQETSGVGTQYF
TGCGCCAGCAGCCAGGAGACTAGCGGGGTAGGGACCCAGTACTTC
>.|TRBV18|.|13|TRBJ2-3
CASSVTGRDTQYF
TGTGCCAGCTCAGTTACAGGCAGGGATACGCAGTATTTT
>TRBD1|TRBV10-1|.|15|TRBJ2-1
CASTEGQGIRNEQFF
TGCGCCAGCACTGAGGGACAGGGGATCCGGAATGAGCAGTTCTTC
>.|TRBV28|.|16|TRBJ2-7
CASSGRGGRFSYEQYF
TGTGCCAGCAGCGGGCGGGGCGGGCGGTTCTCCTACGAGCAGTACTTC
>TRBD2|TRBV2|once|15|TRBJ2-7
CASSKVLAGTYEQYF
TGTGCCAGCAGCAAGGTACTAGCGGGGACCTACGAGCAGTACTTC
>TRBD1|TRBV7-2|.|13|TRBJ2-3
CASTGQGSDTQYF
TGTGCCAGCACCGGACAGGGTTCAGATACGCAGTATTTT
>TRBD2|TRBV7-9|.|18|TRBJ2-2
CASSHTGLAGGNTGELFF
TGTGCCAGCAGCCATACCGGACTAGCGGGCGGTAACACCGGGGAGCTGTTTTTT
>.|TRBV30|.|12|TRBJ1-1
CAWNPSTGEAFF
TGTGCCTGGAATCCATCGACGGGTGAAGCTTTCTTT
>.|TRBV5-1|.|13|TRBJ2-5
CASRGGAQETQYF
TGCGCCAGCAGAGGGGGGGCTCAAGAGACCCAGTACTTC
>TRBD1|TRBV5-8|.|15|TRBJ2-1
CASSPGTGGFNEQFF
TGTGCCAGCAGCCCCGGGACAGGGGGGTTCAATGAGCAGTTCTTC
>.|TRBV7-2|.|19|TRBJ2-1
CASSLVRGMGLSSYNEQFF
TGTGCCAGCAGCTTAGTTAGGGGAATGGGCCTGAGCTCCTACAATGAGCAGTTCTTC
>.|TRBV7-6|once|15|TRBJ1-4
CASSSGGGTNEKLFF
TGTGCCAGCAGCTCAGGCGGGGGAACTAATGAAAAACTGTTTTTT
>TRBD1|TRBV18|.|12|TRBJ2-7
CASSGQSYEQYF
TGTGCCAGCTCGGGACAGAGCTACGAGCAGTACTTC
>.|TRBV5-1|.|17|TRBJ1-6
CASSLVGRESYNSPLHF
TGCGCCAGCAGCTTGGTCGGCAGGGAATCCTATAATTCACCCCTCCACTTT
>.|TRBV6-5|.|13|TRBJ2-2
CASRLRVGGELFF
TGTGCCAGCAGGCTCAGGGTTGGTGGGGAGCTGTTTTTT
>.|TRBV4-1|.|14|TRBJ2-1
CASSQDGRGNEQFF
TGCGCCAGCAGCCAAGATGGCCGGGGCAATGAGCAGTTCTTC
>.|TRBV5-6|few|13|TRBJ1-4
CASSLAGNAKLFF
TGTGCCAGCAGCTTGGCAGGGAATGCAAAACTGTTTTTT
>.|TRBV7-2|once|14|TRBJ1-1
CASSRPGQYTEAFF
TGTGCCAGCAGCCGACCTGGACAGTACACTGAAGCTTTCTTT
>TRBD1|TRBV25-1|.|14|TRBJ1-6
CASSESRDRSPLHF
TGTGCCAGCAGTGAATCCAGGGACAGGTCACCCCTCCACTTT
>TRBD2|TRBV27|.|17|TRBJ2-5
CASSPLAGGRLKETQYF
TGTGCCAGCAGTCCCCTGGCGGGGGGGCGTTTAAAAGAGACCCAGTACTTC